The source of this T cell receptor (beta chain) is a study of response to subunit inactivated influenza vaccine. This clonotype was observed a handful of times. Its antigen is currently unknown. Whole-study findings and limits: With each seasonal influenza vaccination, the authors suggested, few new T cells are recruited.

TCRdb called the RT-PCR reads again in MiXCR, with one record for every CDR3 protein. The sample includes about 480,000 distinct CDR3 sequences, roughly 13% of them seen just once. This receptor was obtained from a man between 50 and 59 years old who received an inactivated influenza vaccine. Sequenced here: PBMCs from blood, sampled around seven weeks after vaccination.

CDR3 coding DNA: TGTGCCATCAGGGGACAGGGCAGCTCTGGAAACACCATATATTTT. Protein sequence: CAIRGQGSSGNTIYF. The chain carries TRBV10-3 and TRBJ1-3; 9 bases are a match to TRBD1. V dropped 6 bases and J dropped 0; count of bases not matched to a gene: 3. The CDR3 length is 15 residues. Germline CDR1 is ENHRY and CDR2 is SYGVKD.